This T cell receptor beta chain was obtained from a study of blood T cell repertoires in COVID-19. Overall study context: The origin of the acute and convalescent COVID-19 samples was the United States, Italy and Spain. The analysed material was cDNA or gDNA that came from T cells, B-cell-depleted T cells, or PBMCs.

In the original workflow: Amplifying reference gene primers gave estimates of nucleated cell counts. Sequenced by immunoSEQ multiplex PCR; TCRdb stores in-frame clones only, minus some. The DNA was the basis for D and trimming; V, J and clone size are from that table. In the table there are 250,000 to 300,000 clones, 86% of which are singletons. Enrollment of patients from Seattle took place during active infection, with longitudinal follow-up. The sample taken for sequencing was peripheral blood. This clonotype was sampled from a woman in her 30s with COVID-19, enrolled during active disease.

As DNA, the CDR3 is TGCGCCAGCAGCTTGGGAGGACAGGGACCCAATCAGCCCCAGCATTTT. Protein sequence: CASSLGGQGPNQPQHF. The chain combines TRBV5-1 with TRBJ1-5, with 8 bases lining up with TRBD1. Germline values: CDR1 SGHRS, CDR2 YFSETQ. The CDR3 runs 16 residues. The ends lost 0 bases at V and 3 bases at J; junction bases unmatched: 5. Together with reference TRBV5-1 and TRBJ1-5, the CDR3 gives the full variable domain: KAGVTQTPRYLIKTRGQQVTLSCSPISGHRSVSWYQQTPGQGLQFLFEYFSETQRNKGNFPGRFSGRQFSNSRSEMNVSTLELGDSALYLCASSLGGQGPNQPQHFGDGTRLSIL.